The clone carrying this T cell receptor (beta chain) was seen once. V shed 6 bases and J 11 bases; nucleotides not matched to a gene: 10. CDR1 and CDR2 (germline): MRHNA, SNTAGT. CDR3 length: 13 residues. This entry belongs to a study of blood T cell repertoires in COVID-19. The method was immunoSEQ multiplex PCR; TCRdb's version includes in-frame clones alone and lacks a portion of them. Of about 530,000 clones in the sample, roughly 91% were seen once. This chain joins TRBV6-4 and TRBJ1-1, with 9 bases identical to TRBD1. The sequencing input was peripheral blood. This TCR came from a woman aged 50 to 60 with COVID-19, enrolled during active disease. CDR3 in amino acids: CASRNGTGREAFF. Here the CDR3 DNA reads TGTGCCAGCAGAAACGGGACAGGGCGCGAGGCTTTCTTT.